This entry describes one T cell receptor beta chain. The data stem from a study of shared T cell receptors in the human thymus. The method was immunoSEQ multiplex PCR; TCRdb's version includes in-frame clones alone and lacks a portion of them. The sample carries some 700,000 clones, 85% to 90% recorded once. J was trimmed by 2 bases and V by 0 bases; bases with no gene match: 14. The CDR3 runs 19 residues. Germline CDR1 SGHNT, CDR2 YENEEA. These data are also associated with another study on human thymus T cells. That paper adds: Donor material was obtained from healthy Finnish infants undergoing corrective surgery for congenital heart defects.

The receptor was isolated from a boy younger than two with a congenital heart defect. What was sequenced was thymocytes. The chain links TRBV11-3 to TRBJ2-3; 7 bases match TRBD2. CDR3 sequence (DNA): TGTGCCAGCAGCTTAGAGGGGGGTCGAGGGAGGGCCCTCACAGATACGCAGTATTTT. Its translation is CASSLEGGRGRALTDTQYF.